This T cell receptor beta chain was identified in a study of blood T cells in healthy people across ages. Then a second PCR, running roughly 7 to 11 cycles, was carried out with a sample-barcoded 5' primer and a J-beta primer mix. TCRdb passed the 5' RACE reads through MiXCR, listing each CDR3 protein once. The sample lists roughly 1,300,000 distinct CDR3 sequences, approximately 63% occurring once. The CDR3 runs 18 residues. Germline loops: CDR1 SGHAT, CDR2 FQDESV (reference sequence). Sequencing was carried out using blood. The receptor comes from a man younger than 35 in good health. The chain couples TRBV11-1 to TRBJ2-5; TRBD1 matches 8 bases. Near its end, the DNA agrees better with TRBJ2-7, so the J call may be wrong. CDR3 residues: CASSTIAVDRGNLYEQYF. Here the CDR3 DNA reads TGTGCCAGCAGCACTATAGCAGTCGACAGGGGAAATCTCTACGAGCAGTACTTC.